This entry lists 31 T cell receptor beta chains sequenced from one sample in a study of metastatic and nonmetastatic thyroid tumors. TCRdb re-called clones from the PCR reads using MiXCR. Of 55,000 to 75,000 clones listed, roughly 18% were seen once; the top ten hold about 13%. Patients were all untreated before their thyroid surgery. The sample comprised blood. These receptors all come from a female donor with papillary thyroid cancer or a benign thyroid nodule (not recorded which). Some clones in this sample may be carry-over from other donors' samples.

The table lists this clone with many counts. As DNA, the CDR3 is TGTGCCAGCAGCTTCGACCCCTTACAGGGCCCTAATGAAAAACTGTTTTTT. This codes for CASSFDPLQGPNEKLFF. V usage is TRBV9 and J usage is TRBJ1-4; TRBD1 might be the D (6 bases). The V and J ends lost 4 bases and 3 bases respectively, with 19 bases between them. The CDR3 loop spans 17 amino acids. The germline gives CDR1 SGDLS, CDR2 YYNGEE.

This clone was seen a handful of times. V usage is TRBV19 and J usage is TRBJ2-7, with 7 bases identical to TRBD2. Unmatched junction bases numbered 6, after V lost 1 base and J lost 3 bases. Per the germline V gene, CDR1 is LNHDA and CDR2 is SQIVND (reference sequence). This CDR3 is built from 15 residues. In DNA form, the CDR3 reads TGTGCCAGTAGTATAGCTGGCCTAGCGGACTACGAGCAGTACTTC. This sequence encodes CASSIAGLADYEQYF.

With respect to this clone: A much more abundant neighbour one base away suggests this may be a read error. This chain links TRBV5-1 with TRBJ2-5; 8 bases are shared with TRBD2. Germline trimming cut 0 bases from V and 6 bases from J; bases unmatched to any gene: 7. Germline CDR1 reads SGHRS; CDR2 reads YFSETQ. This CDR3 has 15 residues. The CDR3 DNA follows: TGCGCCAGCAGCTTGGCGGGAGGGCCTAACCAGACCCAGTACTTC. Translating it yields CASSLAGGPNQTQYF. The full variable domain, in which reference TRBV5-1 and TRBJ2-5 provide the parts outside the CDR3, is KAGVTQTPRYLIKTRGQQVTLSCSPISGHRSVSWYQQTPGQGLQFLFEYFSETQRNKGNFPGRFSGRQFSNSRSEMNVSTLELGDSALYLCASSLAGGPNQTQYFGPGTRLLVL.

This clone occurred many times. The chain has TRBV12-3 or TRBV12-4 and TRBJ1-2; no clear D gene. Deletions cut 3 bases from V and 4 bases from J, with 6 bases between. The CDR3 has 12 residues. CDR3 nucleotide sequence: TGTGCCAGCAGTTTGGACGGCTATGGCTACACCTTC. The encoded protein is CASSLDGYGYTF.

This clone was counted ten times or more. The chain recombines TRBV6-2 or TRBV6-3 with TRBJ2-5; 7 bases agree with TRBD2. Germline-derived CDR1 and CDR2 are MNHEY and SVGEGT. The V segment lost 8 bases and the J segment 7 bases; nucleotides outside the gene matches: 13. CDR3 length: 14 residues. Written as DNA, the CDR3 is TGTGCCAGCCTCCTAGCGGATCCAATGGGGACCCAGTACTTC. This gives the protein CASLLADPMGTQYF.

This clone appeared many times. This chain joins TRBV12-3 or TRBV12-4 and TRBJ2-1; the match to TRBD2 covers 7 bases. The CDR3 consists of 12 residues. The V segment lost 6 bases and the J segment 15 bases; nucleotides outside the gene matches: 11. The DNA of the CDR3 is TGTGCCAGCAGAAGTAGCGGGTCTAGGCTGTTCTTC. This gives the protein CASRSSGSRLFF.

Ten or more counts support this clone. The chain recombines TRBV28 with TRBJ2-7; 10 bases align to TRBD2. There are 15 residues in the CDR3. From germline, CDR1 is MDHEN and CDR2 SYDVKM. The junction had 11 bases not matched to a gene; V was cut back by 7 bases and J by 5 bases. The CDR3 nucleotides are TGTGCCAGCAACTCTCCAGCGGGAGGGCCCCACGAGCAGTACTTC. The encoded protein is CASNSPAGGPHEQYF.

This clone was seen many times. The gene calls are TRBV19 and TRBJ1-2, with D uncertain. Deletions cut 1 base from V and 8 bases from J, with 17 bases between. The germline CDR1 and CDR2 sequences are LNHDA and SQIVND (reference sequence). The CDR3 is 15 amino acids. CDR3 sequence: CASSIGGPTVRGYTF. The CDR3 DNA sequence: TGTGCCAGTAGTATAGGAGGCCCTACCGTTCGGGGCTACACCTTC.

As regards this clone: Other DNA variants within this sample encode the same CDR3. The chain uses TRBV5-1 and TRBJ1-1; D gene unclear. Germline V lookup: CDR1 SGHRS, CDR2 YFSETQ. The CDR3 runs 15 residues. Deletions cut 0 bases from V and 0 bases from J, with 9 bases between. The CDR3 region is CASSLGGTMNTEAFF. The DNA for the CDR3 is TGCGCCAGCAGCTTGGGGGGAACTATGAACACTGAAGCTTTCTTT.

This clone was counted many times. V gene TRBV7-6 combines with J gene TRBJ2-1, with TRBD2 matching 7 bases. With V trimmed by 5 bases and J by 8 bases, 9 bases remained unmatched. Per the germline V gene, CDR1 is SGHVS and CDR2 is FNYEAQ. CDR3 length: 14 amino acids. CDR3 loop: CASSPRLAEYEQFF. Written as DNA, the CDR3 is TGTGCCAGCAGCCCCCGACTAGCCGAATATGAGCAGTTCTTC.

This clone was counted a few times. One junction end does not reproduce the germline sequence, and a read error may be involved. The chain has TRBV10-2 and TRBJ2-7, with 13 bases matching TRBD2. Germline V gene sequence: CDR1 WSHSY, CDR2 SAAADI. The CDR3 runs 14 residues. The CDR3 DNA reads TGCGCCAGCAGTGGGACTAGCGGGAGTTACGATCAGTACTTC. This codes for CASSGTSGSYDQYF.

V usage is TRBV14 and J usage is TRBJ1-1; D possibly corresponds to TRBD1 (5 bases). With 1 base removed from V and 3 bases from J, the gap between germline ends came to 6 bases. The V gene's germline CDR1 is SGHDN and CDR2 FVKESK. CDR3 length equals 13 residues. The CDR3: CASSQVRDTEAFF. The DNA of the CDR3 is TGTGCCAGCAGCCAAGTCAGGGACACTGAAGCTTTCTTT. Variable domain in full (rest from reference TRBV14 and TRBJ1-1): EAGVTQFPSHSVIEKGQTVTLRCDPISGHDNLYWYRRVMGKEIKFLLHFVKESKQDESGMPNNRFLAERTGGTYSTLKVQPAELEDSGVYFCASSQVRDTEAFFGQGTRLTVV.

The chain carries TRBV18 and TRBJ2-7; D might be TRBD2 (6 bases). Trimming removed 5 bases at V and 5 bases at J, with 13 bases between. The CDR3 covers 13 residues. Germline values: CDR1 KGHSH, CDR2 LQKENI. As DNA, the CDR3 is TGTGCCAGCTCAATCGGAGGGTCCAACGAGCAGTACTTC. Protein: CASSIGGSNEQYF.

The V and J genes are TRBV5-1 and TRBJ2-7, with 7 bases fitting TRBD2. The CDR3 is 14 residues long. The V and J ends lost 3 bases and 2 bases, in that order; junction bases with no gene match: 5. The germline V gene encodes CDR1 SGHRS and CDR2 YFSETQ. CDR3: CASSWGLPPYEQYF. CDR3 sequence (DNA): TGCGCCAGCAGCTGGGGACTACCTCCCTACGAGCAGTACTTC.

The chain couples TRBV6-6 to TRBJ1-2; 8 positions match TRBD1. V shed 2 bases and J 7 bases; nucleotides not matched to a gene: 3. This CDR3 region has 13 residues. The V gene's germline CDR1 is MNHNY and CDR2 SVGAGI (reference sequence). The CDR3 protein is CASSYQQGVGYTF. CDR3 nucleotide sequence: TGTGCCAGCAGTTACCAACAGGGGGTTGGCTACACCTTC.

This clone has ten or more counts. CDR3: CASSLAPGTDTQYF. For the CDR3, the DNA is TGTGCCAGCAGCTTAGCGCCAGGCACAGATACGCAGTATTTT. The rearrangement links TRBV7-6 to TRBJ2-3, with unresolved D. Germline V gives CDR1 SGHVS, CDR2 FNYEAQ. The CDR3 covers 14 residues. V lost 0 bases and J 1 base, leaving 5 bases between the germline ends.

This clone has a count of ten or more. The J gene is TRBJ1-2, the V gene TRBV20-1, with no clear D. CDR1 DFQATT and CDR2 SNEGSKA come from the germline V gene (reference sequence). The CDR3 loop spans 9 amino acids. Trimming removed 4 bases from V and 7 bases from J, with 4 bases in between. CDR3 nucleotide sequence: TGCAGTGCTACATTTGGCTACACCTTC. Translation gives CSATFGYTF.

This clone appeared many times. V and J are TRBV6-1 and TRBJ2-7; possibly TRBD1 for D (8 bases). This CDR3 contains 15 residues. Trimming took off 6 bases at V and 6 bases at J, with 21 bases between the two ends. Germline V gene sequence: CDR1 MNHNS, CDR2 SASEGT. The CDR3 DNA sequence: TGTGCCAGCAGCTCCCCCGGGAGGACAGGGTCCGAGCAGTACTTC. Its protein product is CASSSPGRTGSEQYF.

This chain connects TRBV30 to TRBJ2-3; TRBD1 matches 9 bases. Trimming removed 3 bases from V and 3 bases from J; junction bases left unmatched: 10. Germline V gene data show CDR1 as GTSNPN and CDR2 as SVGIG (reference sequence). The CDR3 sequence is 16 residues long. Here the CDR3 reads CAWSLVPGQGTDTQYF. The CDR3 DNA follows: TGTGCCTGGAGCCTTGTTCCGGGACAGGGAACAGATACGCAGTATTTT.

This chain joins TRBV5-4 and TRBJ1-1; D is uncertain. V was shortened by 4 bases and J by 0 bases, with 7 bases between the two germline ends. Germline V lookup: CDR1 SGHNT, CDR2 YYREEE (reference sequence). The CDR3 loop spans 13 amino acids. The CDR3 protein is CASSTTVNTEAFF. The CDR3 DNA follows: TGTGCCAGCAGCACGACGGTGAACACTGAAGCTTTCTTT. The full variable domain, rest sourced from reference TRBV5-4 and TRBJ1-1, is ETGVTQSPTHLIKTRGQQVTLRCSSQSGHNTVSWYQQALGQGPQFIFQYYREEENGRGNFPPRFSGLQFPNYSSELNVNALELDDSALYLCASSTTVNTEAFFGQGTRLTVV.

Many counts were recorded for this clone. This chain connects TRBV5-1 to TRBJ2-3; 8 bases match TRBD1. CDR3 length equals 14 residues. Looked up from germline, CDR1 is SGHRS and CDR2 is YFSETQ. Losses at the gene ends were 0 bases for V and 4 bases for J; bases not matched to a gene: 1. The CDR3 nucleotides are TGCGCCAGCAGCTTGGCACAGGGGGCAGATACGCAGTATTTT. Translating it yields CASSLAQGADTQYF.

In its sample, this clone was seen once. This chain links TRBV20-1 with TRBJ2-7; possibly TRBD1 or TRBD2 for D (5 bases each). The V end was cut by 5 bases, the J end by 7 bases, with 12 bases between. From germline, CDR1 is DFQATT and CDR2 SNEGSKA (reference sequence). CDR3 length: 11 residues. The CDR3 sequence: CSAPQWGEQYF. The CDR3 DNA follows: TGCAGTGCTCCGCAATGGGGGGAGCAGTACTTC.

At least ten counts were recorded for this clone. This chain uses TRBV6-1 with TRBJ2-7; 8 bases are a match to TRBD2. The CDR3 consists of 11 residues. V lost 6 bases to trimming and J lost 9 bases; unmatched junction nucleotides: 4. Germline values: CDR1 MNHNS, CDR2 SASEGT. CDR3 amino acids: CASSLAGLQYF. The CDR3 nucleotides are TGTGCCAGCAGCCTAGCGGGCCTGCAGTACTTC.

This clone was seen at least ten times. The CDR3 here is CASSEGVDGELFF. The CDR3 DNA reads as TGCGCCAGCTCCGAAGGAGTTGACGGGGAGCTGTTTTTT. This rearrangement joins TRBV10-1 to TRBJ2-2; no definite D call. The CDR3 covers 13 residues. The germline V and J ends were trimmed by 8 bases and 7 bases, with 14 bases remaining between them. CDR1 is WNHNN and CDR2 is SYGVQD in the germline V gene (reference sequence).

The V gene is TRBV5-1, the J gene TRBJ2-1; 11 positions agree with TRBD2. Germline assignment: CDR1 SGHRS and CDR2 YFSETQ. The CDR3 is 15 residues long. Losses at the gene ends were 3 bases for V and 2 bases for J; bases not matched to a gene: 1. The CDR3 region has the DNA TGCGCCAGCAGCTCGGGACTAGCGGCCTACAATGAGCAGTTCTTC. Translated, it gives CASSSGLAAYNEQFF.

There are a few counts of this clone. This sequence joins TRBV6-5 and TRBJ2-1; D perhaps matches TRBD2 (6 bases). CDR1 MNHEY and CDR2 SVGAGI come from the germline V gene. The V end was cut by 2 bases, the J end by 10 bases, with 18 bases between. The CDR3 sequence is 15 residues long. CDR3 nucleotide sequence: TGTGCCAGCAGTTACGTCTCTAGCGTGGGAGGAGAGCAGTTCTTC. Amino acid sequence: CASSYVSSVGGEQFF.

There are many counts of this clone. This chain uses TRBV7-3 with TRBJ2-1; 11 bases are shared with TRBD2. Germline-derived CDR1 and CDR2 are SGHTA and FQGTGA. The CDR3 totals 15 residues. V lost 2 bases to trimming and J lost 6 bases; unmatched junction nucleotides: 3. This CDR3 is CASSLLAGGFNEQFF. CDR3 bases: TGTGCCAGCAGCTTACTAGCGGGAGGATTCAATGAGCAGTTCTTC.

A word on this clone: A much bigger clone sits one base away, suggesting this may be a read error. The V and J genes are TRBV5-6 and TRBJ2-2, with 8 bases aligning to TRBD1. Per the germline V gene, CDR1 is SGHDT and CDR2 is YYEEEE. The CDR3 is made up of 15 amino acids. DNA for the CDR3: TGTGCCAGCAGCCGACAGGGGCCCCACACCGTGGAGCTGTTTTTT. Its protein is CASSRQGPHTVELFF.

This clone was detected many times. The genes are TRBV15 and TRBJ2-7, with D perhaps TRBD1 or TRBD2 (5 bases each). Trimming took 0 bases from V and 2 from J, leaving 11 bases between them. CDR1 and CDR2 (germline): LNHNV, YYDKDF (reference sequence). The CDR3 runs to 15 residues. For the CDR3, the DNA is TGTGCCACCAGCAGAGATGGGGGTTTGACCTACGAGCAGTACTTC. Translated, it gives CATSRDGGLTYEQYF. Full variable domain (missing parts from reference TRBV15 and TRBJ2-7): DAMVIQNPRYQVTQFGKPVTLSCSQTLNHNVMYWYQQKSSQAPKLLFHYYDKDFNNEADTPDNFQSRRPNTSFCFLDIRSPGLGDTAMYLCATSRDGGLTYEQYFGPGTRLTVT.

In its sample, this clone was seen once. The CDR3 protein is CASSALAGGASTDTQYF. DNA for the CDR3: TGTGCCAGCTCAGCGCTAGCGGGAGGAGCTAGCACAGATACGCAGTATTTT. The chain links TRBV18 to TRBJ2-3, with 11 bases identical to TRBD2. The CDR3 totals 17 residues. The V segment lost 5 bases and the J segment 0 bases; nucleotides outside the gene matches: 7. Germline V gene data show CDR1 as KGHSH and CDR2 as LQKENI.

This clone was seen a handful of times. A much larger clone lies a single base off, so this may be a read error. The CDR3 region has the DNA TGTGCCAGCAGCTGCCCGGGACAGGGATCGAACACTGAAGCTTTCTTT. This gives the protein CASSCPGQGSNTEAFF. The chain links TRBV11-2 to TRBJ1-1; 9 bases map to TRBD1. This CDR3 spans 16 amino acids. V lost 4 bases to trimming and J lost 1 base; unmatched junction nucleotides: 7. Germline V gene sequence: CDR1 SGHAT, CDR2 FQNNGV.